One and the same sample provided the 25 T cell receptor beta chains below, sequenced in a study of OX40 agonist ivuxolimab in advanced cancers. To prepare the library, the immunoSEQ multiplex PCR assay was applied. This is the immuneACCESS table as TCRdb keeps it, with only in-frame sequences that have V and J called. A part of the clones is gone; compared with another copy, unresolved V genes explain less than half, and the rest is unexplained. This sample lists more than 9,500 clones; around 76% were detected once. The top ten clonotypes cover about 31% of the sample. The specimen was CD4+ or CD8+ T cells sorted from blood, collected in a trial of the OX40 agonist ivuxolimab. The receptors come from an adult with an advanced solid tumor such as melanoma, head and neck, liver or kidney cancer.

V is TRBV2 and J is TRBJ2-7; D unclear. The CDR3 extends over 13 amino acids. V was trimmed by 2 bases and J by 3 bases, leaving 8 bases between them. Germline lookup yields CDR1 SNHLY and CDR2 FYNNEI. The CDR3 DNA follows: TGTGCCAGCAGTGAACGCTCTAGCTACGAGCAGTACTTC. Its protein product is CASSERSSYEQYF. Based on the CDR3 plus reference TRBV2 and TRBJ2-7, the full variable domain is EPEVTQTPSHQVTQMGQEVILRCVPISNHLYFYWYRQILGQKVEFLVSFYNNEISEKSEIFDDQFSVERPDGSNFTLKIRSTKLEDSAMYFCASSERSSYEQYFGPGTRLTVT.

The chain carries TRBV27 and TRBJ2-1; a possible D gene is TRBD2 (6 bases). V gave up 3 bases and J gave up 6 bases, with 15 bases separating them. Per the germline V gene, CDR1 is MNHEY and CDR2 is SMNVEV (reference sequence). The CDR3 length is 15 residues. The CDR3 sequence: CASSFQPGGPNEQFF. CDR3 bases: TGTGCCAGCAGTTTCCAACCCGGAGGGCCCAATGAGCAGTTCTTC.

This chain links TRBV5-5 with TRBJ1-1; no clear D gene. Germline values: CDR1 SGHKS, CDR2 YYEKEE (reference sequence). V was cut by 1 base and J by 0 bases, with 4 bases left in between. The CDR3 runs to 13 residues. This CDR3 is CASSLTLNTEAFF. For the CDR3, the DNA is TGTGCCAGCAGCTTGACACTGAACACTGAAGCTTTCTTT.

This chain's CDR3 is CASSLLRPKRHNEQFF. CDR3 coding DNA: TGTGCCAGCAGCTTACTTCGACCGAAGAGACACAATGAGCAGTTCTTC. The V gene is TRBV5-8, the J gene TRBJ2-1; D unclear. Germline loops: CDR1 SGHTS, CDR2 YDEGEE. V was pared by 2 bases and J by 5 bases, with 17 bases between. The CDR3 is 16 residues long.

The gene calls are TRBV28 and TRBJ2-7; D is perhaps TRBD1 (5 bases). The V gene lost 3 bases and the J gene lost 6 bases, with 6 bases spanning the gap. The CDR3 runs 11 residues. Germline values: CDR1 MDHEN, CDR2 SYDVKM. The CDR3: CASSFQGEQYV. The CDR3 DNA sequence: TGTGCCAGCAGTTTCCAGGGCGAGCAGTACGTC.

The CDR3 spells CASSAWDRDTGNTIYF. The DNA for the CDR3 is TGTGCCAGCAGTGCCTGGGACAGGGATACTGGAAACACCATATATTTT. The chain combines TRBV28 with TRBJ1-3; 9 nucleotides line up with TRBD1. Trimming cost V 5 bases and J 2 bases; bases outside gene matches: 7. The CDR3 covers 16 residues. Germline assignment: CDR1 MDHEN and CDR2 SYDVKM.

This clone showed up just a few times. The chain recombines TRBV10-2 with TRBJ2-2; the D gene is possibly TRBD1 (6 bases). V lost 3 bases, J lost 5 bases, and 10 bases lay in between. Germline V gene sequence: CDR1 WSHSY, CDR2 SAAADI. This CDR3 is built from 14 residues. The CDR3 bases are TGCGCCAGCAGTGAATACAGGGAGACCGGGGAGCTGTTTTTT. It codes for CASSEYRETGELFF.

The chain joins TRBV7-9 to TRBJ2-1; no clear D gene. The CDR3 is 14 amino acids. CDR1 and CDR2 (germline): SEHNR, FQNEAQ (reference sequence). V was clipped by 1 base and J by 6 bases, with 10 bases between them. The CDR3 loop reads CASSLVVGFNEQFF. CDR3 DNA: TGTGCCAGCAGCTTAGTGGTCGGGTTCAATGAGCAGTTCTTC.

This chain joins TRBV29-1 and TRBJ2-7; a weak D match, TRBD1 (6 bases). The germline gives CDR1 SQVTM, CDR2 ANQGSEA. The V end was cut by 3 bases, the J end by 5 bases, with 11 bases between. The CDR3 length is 12 residues. The CDR3 protein is CSVEGARNEQYF. The DNA for the CDR3 is TGCAGCGTTGAGGGGGCCCGGAACGAGCAGTACTTC.

In its sample, this clone was seen once. The CDR3 DNA sequence: TGTGCCTGGAGTGTAGGGGCGGGAAACACTGAAGCTTTCTTT. As protein: CAWSVGAGNTEAFF. J is TRBJ1-1 and V is TRBV30, with a tentative D call TRBD1 (5 bases). Trimming shortened V by 0 bases and J by 2 bases, and 10 bases separated the two germline ends. Germline V gene data show CDR1 as GTSNPN and CDR2 as SVGIG (reference sequence). This CDR3 comprises 14 residues.

This clone was recorded a few times. The rearrangement joins TRBV4-3 to TRBJ2-7; D remains unclear. The CDR3 runs 13 residues. V was shortened by 0 bases and J by 3 bases, with 6 bases between the two germline ends. The V gene's germline CDR1 is LGHNA and CDR2 YSLEER. CDR3 bases: TGCGCCAGCAGCCAAGATAGAGGCTACGAGCAGTACGTC. Its protein is CASSQDRGYEQYV.

V and J are TRBV10-3 and TRBJ1-1, with D tentatively TRBD1 (5 bases). The germline V gene encodes CDR1 ENHRY and CDR2 SYGVKD. Trimming removed 3 bases at V and 0 bases at J, with 8 bases between. The length of the CDR3 is 14 residues. The CDR3 sequence is CAISEWDLNTEAFF. DNA for the CDR3: TGTGCCATCAGTGAATGGGACCTGAACACTGAAGCTTTCTTT.

The rearrangement joins TRBV7-9 to TRBJ2-3; TRBD2 aligns across 12 bases. With V trimmed by 3 bases and J by 5 bases, 6 bases remained unmatched. CDR1 is SEHNR and CDR2 is FQNEAQ in the germline V gene (reference sequence). There are 16 residues in the CDR3. The CDR3 sequence: CASSFPSGRVEDTQYF. CDR3 sequence (DNA): TGTGCCAGCAGCTTCCCTAGCGGGAGGGTGGAAGATACGCAGTATTTT.

This clone was detected only once. The V and J genes are TRBV6-6 and TRBJ2-7, with 9 bases lining up with TRBD1. From germline, CDR1 is MNHNY and CDR2 SVGAGI (reference sequence). The CDR3 consists of 14 residues. The V gene end was trimmed by 2 bases and the J gene end by 4 bases; junction bases not matched to a gene: 3. The CDR3: CASSYLQGAYEQYV. The CDR3 nucleotides read TGTGCCAGCAGTTACCTACAGGGGGCGTACGAGCAGTACGTC.

Sample share makes this clone medium-sized. V usage is TRBV28 and J usage is TRBJ1-4; D is perhaps TRBD1 (5 bases). Germline CDR1 reads MDHEN; CDR2 reads SYDVKM. This CDR3 has 15 amino acids. V was shortened by 6 bases and J by 0 bases, with 11 bases between the two germline ends. CDR3 in amino acids: CASRIQVATNEKLFF. For the CDR3, the DNA is TGTGCCAGCAGAATACAGGTTGCAACTAATGAAAAACTGTTTTTT.

In its sample, this clone was seen once. The chain recombines TRBV23-1 with TRBJ1-2, with 8 positions matching TRBD1. TRBV23-1 is flagged as an ORF with uncertain function. J gave up 0 bases and V 3 bases, and 9 bases lay outside the gene matches. The CDR3 sequence is 17 residues long. The CDR3 here is CASSHPDRVGANYGYTF. CDR3 coding DNA: TGCGCCAGCAGTCACCCGGACAGGGTGGGAGCTAACTATGGCTACACCTTC.

The rearrangement links TRBV2 to TRBJ1-1; D is unclear. The V and J ends lost 6 bases and 2 bases respectively, with 4 bases between them. The V gene's germline CDR1 is SNHLY and CDR2 FYNNEI. This CDR3 has 11 amino acids. Here the CDR3 reads CASSTNTEAFF. The DNA of the CDR3 is TGTGCCAGCAGCACAAACACTGAAGCTTTCTTT.

By its share, this clone is large. Here the CDR3 DNA reads TGTGCCAGCAGAACCCGGGGCAGGGGTAATCAGCCCCAGCATTTT. The encoded protein is CASRTRGRGNQPQHF. This chain links TRBV6-6 with TRBJ1-5; tentative D call: TRBD1 (6 bases). The CDR3 has 15 residues. V shed 6 bases and J shed 4 bases, with 16 bases lying between them. Germline-derived CDR1 and CDR2 are MNHNY and SVGAGI (reference sequence).

The V gene is TRBV29-1, the J gene TRBJ2-2; 7 positions agree with TRBD1. V shed 1 base, J shed 4 bases, and the junction held 9 bases outside the gene matches. Germline lookup yields CDR1 SQVTM and CDR2 ANQGSEA. The CDR3 totals 16 residues. CDR3 amino acids: CSVEGARTGPTGELFF. CDR3 coding DNA: TGCAGCGTTGAAGGTGCCAGGACAGGACCCACCGGGGAGCTGTTTTTT.

V and J are TRBV2 and TRBJ1-5, with unresolved D. In germline, CDR1 is SNHLY, CDR2 FYNNEI. This CDR3 is built from 15 residues. V lost 7 bases to trimming and J lost 1 base, with 14 bases between them. The CDR3 sequence: CASKVEGGSNQPQHF. The CDR3 DNA reads as TGTGCCAGCAAGGTCGAGGGAGGGAGCAATCAGCCCCAGCATTTT.

This clone showed up just once. The chain couples TRBV6-6 to TRBJ1-6, with a tentative D call TRBD1 (5 bases). The germline V gene encodes CDR1 MNHNY and CDR2 SVGAGI (reference sequence). The CDR3 contains 16 residues. Trimming took off 7 bases at V and 1 base at J, with 14 bases between the two ends. The CDR3 spells CASTHMGRSYNSPLHF. The CDR3 DNA follows: TGTGCCAGCACCCATATGGGACGTTCCTATAATTCACCCCTCCACTTT.

CDR3 protein: CASSYSSRTDEAFF. The CDR3 DNA is TGTGCCAGCAGTTACTCCTCCAGGACAGATGAAGCTTTCTTT. This chain joins TRBV6-5 and TRBJ1-1, with D possibly being TRBD1 (6 bases). V lost 0 bases and J lost 7, with 12 bases in between. This CDR3 has 14 residues. Germline assignment: CDR1 MNHEY and CDR2 SVGAGI.

The chain couples TRBV19 to TRBJ1-2; 8 bases fit TRBD1. This CDR3 spans 15 amino acids. Germline assignment: CDR1 LNHDA and CDR2 SQIVND (reference sequence). The junction had 13 bases not matched to a gene; V was cut back by 5 bases and J by 8 bases. The CDR3 loop is CASSPERAGGNGYTF. The CDR3 DNA sequence: TGTGCCAGTAGTCCAGAGAGGGCAGGGGGCAACGGCTACACCTTC.

Details on this clone: This CDR3 is also generated by other DNA sequences in the sample. The chain combines TRBV7-2 with TRBJ2-3, with D perhaps TRBD1 or TRBD2 (5 bases each). Germline assignment: CDR1 SGHTA and CDR2 FQGNSA. CDR3 length equals 14 residues. V was trimmed by 1 base and J by 1 base, leaving 6 bases between them. The CDR3 DNA is TGTGCCAGCAGCTTAGTGGGGGGCACAGATACGCAGTATTTT. This translates into CASSLVGGTDTQYF.

This chain links TRBV7-9 with TRBJ1-2, with D possibly matching TRBD1 (6 bases). This CDR3 is built from 14 residues. V was pared by 5 bases and J by 4 bases, with 14 bases between. Germline V gene sequence: CDR1 SEHNR, CDR2 FQNEAQ (reference sequence). As DNA, the CDR3 is TGTGCCAGCAGCGTCTCCGGGACAATCTATGGCTACACCTTC. Amino acid sequence: CASSVSGTIYGYTF.